The sequence of this T cell receptor beta chain was determined in a study of cytomegalovirus exposure and HLA in healthy donors. Study findings and constraints: Sequencing artifact likely explains a cluster of highly shared sequence variants.

With respect to this clone: What it binds is not known.

The CDR3 covers 14 residues. Trimming left V 9 bases short and J 5 bases short, with 18 bases between. Per the germline V gene, CDR1 is MNHNS and CDR2 is SASEGT. Amplification used 60 Vbeta primers and 13 Jbeta primers. The assay was immunoSEQ multiplex PCR, and TCRdb's table has in-frame clones only and misses some. This table holds 160,000 or so clones, roughly 84% found once. This rearrangement joins TRBV6-1 to TRBJ2-3; D remains unclear. The sample was PBMCs. The receptor was isolated from a woman younger than 35 in good health and CMV-seronegative. The CDR3 is CASSWYPRGDTQYF. The DNA for the CDR3 is TGTGCCAGTAGTTGGTACCCCAGAGGAGATACGCAGTATTTT.